This T cell receptor beta chain was sequenced during a study of blood T cell repertoires in COVID-19. The CDR3 runs to 12 residues. CDR1 is MNHEY, CDR2 SVGAGI, per germline. The ends were cut back, 6 bases at V and 4 bases at J, with 7 bases in the middle. Assay used: immunoSEQ multiplex PCR; TCRdb lists only in-frame clones, some missing. Of 150,000 to 200,000 clones listed, about 80% are singletons. The chain combines TRBV6-5 with TRBJ1-3; weak D call: TRBD1 (5 bases). Sequenced: peripheral blood. This receptor was taken from a human donor with acute or convalescent COVID-19. The donor label of this sample is uncertain. The CDR3 loop is CASRSGGNTIYF. The CDR3 coding sequence is TGTGCCAGCAGATCAGGGGGAAACACCATATATTTT.